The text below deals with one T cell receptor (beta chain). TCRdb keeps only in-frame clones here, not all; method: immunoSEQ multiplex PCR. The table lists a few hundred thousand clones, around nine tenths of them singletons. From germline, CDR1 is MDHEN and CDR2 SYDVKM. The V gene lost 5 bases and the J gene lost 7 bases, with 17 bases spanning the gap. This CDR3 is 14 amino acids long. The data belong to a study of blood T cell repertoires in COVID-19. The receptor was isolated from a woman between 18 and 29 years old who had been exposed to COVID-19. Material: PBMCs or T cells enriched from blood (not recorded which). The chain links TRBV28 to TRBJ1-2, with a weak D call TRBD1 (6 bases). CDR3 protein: CASSPQGIQGGYTF. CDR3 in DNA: TGTGCCAGCAGTCCCCAGGGGATTCAAGGTGGCTACACCTTC.